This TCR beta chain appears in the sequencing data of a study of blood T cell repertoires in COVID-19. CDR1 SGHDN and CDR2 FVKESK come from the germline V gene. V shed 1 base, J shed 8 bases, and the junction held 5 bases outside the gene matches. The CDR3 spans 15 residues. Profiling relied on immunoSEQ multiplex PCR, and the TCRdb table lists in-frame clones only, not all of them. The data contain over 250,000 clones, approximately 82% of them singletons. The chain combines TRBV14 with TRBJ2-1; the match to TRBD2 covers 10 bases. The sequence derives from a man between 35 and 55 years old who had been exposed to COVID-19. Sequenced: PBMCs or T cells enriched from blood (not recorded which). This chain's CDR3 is CASSQVAGGGYEQFF. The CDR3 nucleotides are TGTGCCAGCAGCCAAGTAGCGGGAGGAGGCTATGAGCAGTTCTTC.